One and the same sample provided the 12 T cell receptor beta chains below, sequenced in a study of cytomegalovirus exposure and HLA in healthy donors. The PCR contained 60 Vbeta and 13 Jbeta primers. The protocol was immunoSEQ multiplex PCR, while the TCRdb copy is restricted to in-frame clones and leaves out a portion. The sample gives over 150,000 clones, 75% to 85% of which show up once; about 0.64% is in the top ten. Sequenced material: PBMCs. The receptors were gathered from a boy between 5 and 17 years old in good health and CMV-seronegative.

This chain joins TRBV10-3 and TRBJ2-1; 14 positions agree with TRBD2. CDR3 length: 15 residues. Trimming removed 8 bases from V and 6 bases from J; junction bases left unmatched: 6. Germline-derived CDR1 and CDR2 are ENHRY and SYGVKD. DNA of the CDR3: TGTGCCATCGCGGGGACTAGCGGGAGTTTCAATGAGCAGTTCTTC. Residues: CAIAGTSGSFNEQFF.

This chain connects TRBV11-3 to TRBJ2-7; D is perhaps TRBD1 (5 bases). The V gene's germline CDR1 is SGHNT and CDR2 YENEEA. V dropped 1 base and J dropped 5 bases, with 12 bases sitting between them. The CDR3 covers 14 residues. Written as DNA, the CDR3 is TGTGCCAGCAGCTTAGTGACAGAAGGCGACGAGCAGTACTTC. Its translation: CASSLVTEGDEQYF.

This clone was detected only a few times. The V gene is TRBV29-1, the J gene TRBJ1-2; 7 bases are a match to TRBD1. Germline V gene lookup returns CDR1 SQVTM and CDR2 ANQGSEA. The CDR3 runs 13 residues. After removal of 1 base from V and 8 bases from J, the junction contained 7 bases not matched to a gene. CDR3 in DNA: TGCAGCGTTGAAGCTACAGGGGCGGGAGGCTACACCTTC. It translates to CSVEATGAGGYTF.

This clone was detected a few times. V usage is TRBV11-3 and J usage is TRBJ2-1, with 8 nucleotides matching TRBD1. V was clipped by 7 bases and J by 9 bases; unmatched bases: 8. The CDR3 consists of 13 residues. CDR1 and CDR2 from the germline V gene are SGHNT and YENEEA. The CDR3 DNA reads as TGTGCCAGCAAGGGACAGGCCCAAACTGAGCAGTTCTTC. This translates into CASKGQAQTEQFF.

The rearrangement joins TRBV5-6 to TRBJ2-1; a weak D match, TRBD1 (6 bases). Looked up from germline, CDR1 is SGHDT and CDR2 is YYEEEE. V dropped 4 bases and J dropped 6 bases, with 11 bases sitting between them. The CDR3 extends over 13 amino acids. CDR3 sequence: CASSLVGGNEQFF. The CDR3 nucleotides are TGTGCCAGCAGCCTCGTAGGGGGCAATGAGCAGTTCTTC.

V and J are TRBV15 and TRBJ1-5, with no clear D. The CDR3 sequence is 13 residues long. Germline CDR1 is LNHNV and CDR2 is YYDKDF (reference sequence). Trimming cost V 4 bases and J 3 bases, with 7 bases left between them. CDR3 sequence (DNA): TGTGCCACCAGCATTGACATCAATCAGCCCCAGCATTTT. It is translated as CATSIDINQPQHF.

This clone has just a few counts. The chain links TRBV30 to TRBJ1-2; the D is unclear. CDR3 length equals 13 residues. V was shortened by 2 bases and J by 8 bases, with 15 bases between the two germline ends. Germline lookup yields CDR1 GTSNPN and CDR2 SVGIG (reference sequence). CDR3 sequence reads: CAWSSGGYEGYTF. CDR3 coding DNA: TGTGCCTGGAGTAGCGGAGGGTATGAGGGCTACACCTTC.

This rearrangement joins TRBV5-8 to TRBJ2-7, with 10 bases identical to TRBD1. The CDR3 covers 13 residues. Germline V CDR1 and CDR2: SGHTS, YDEGEE. Trimming removed 4 bases from V and 9 bases from J; junction bases left unmatched: 7. The CDR3 here is CASSSGQGDRQYF. The CDR3 DNA sequence: TGTGCCAGCAGCAGCGGACAGGGGGATCGGCAGTACTTC.

The V gene is TRBV4-1, the J gene TRBJ2-7; 8 nucleotides agree with TRBD2. Germline-derived CDR1 and CDR2 are MGHRA and YSYEKL. V was clipped by 4 bases and J by 2 bases; unmatched bases: 7. The CDR3 has 15 amino acids. The CDR3: CASSPTSGSPYEQYF. The CDR3 coding sequence is TGCGCCAGCAGCCCTACTAGCGGAAGCCCCTACGAGCAGTACTTC.

The genes are TRBV27 and TRBJ2-5, with unresolved D. Trimming removed 2 bases from V and 5 bases from J, with 9 bases in between. CDR3 length equals 13 residues. Germline loops: CDR1 MNHEY, CDR2 SMNVEV (reference sequence). CDR3 nucleotides: TGTGCCAGCAGTTTAAGTAACCGGGAGACCCAGTACTTC. Translation: CASSLSNRETQYF.

This clone showed up just a few times. This chain connects TRBV5-4 to TRBJ2-3; perhaps TRBD1 as D (6 bases). Trimming took off 4 bases at V and 7 bases at J, with 19 bases between the two ends. Germline loops: CDR1 SGHNT, CDR2 YYREEE (reference sequence). This CDR3 region has 15 residues. This CDR3 is CASSRPYGGGHTQYF. The DNA of the CDR3 is TGTGCCAGCAGCCGACCGTATGGGGGCGGGCATACGCAGTATTTT.

The rearrangement uses TRBV7-2 and TRBJ2-5; 14 nucleotides align to TRBD2. The CDR3 totals 15 residues. Germline V gives CDR1 SGHTA, CDR2 FQGNSA. Unmatched junction bases numbered 4, after V lost 5 bases and J lost 5 bases. The CDR3 DNA reads as TGTGCCAGCAGCCTGACTAGCGGGAGGGATGAGACCCAGTACTTC. Encoded protein: CASSLTSGRDETQYF.